The TCR beta chain described here comes from a study of shared clonotypes between healthy human individuals. Study-wide points: The naive CD4 repertoires of several donors were compared, and roughly 5% of clonotypes were shared. Blood alone was sampled, and tissue repertoires likely differ.

In the authors' methods: Junction-only sequences produced by ImmunoSEQ had no quality scores, so filtering differed. The repertoire was sequenced with immunoSEQ multiplex PCR; TCRdb's copy has only in-frame clones and lacks some. V, J and clone size were drawn from that table, and D and trimming were deduced from the DNA. Counted here are about 2.4 million clones, roughly 93% occurring once; the ten biggest clones make up approximately 0.36%. Germline CDR1 is MNHEY and CDR2 is SMNVEV (reference sequence). There are 14 residues in the CDR3. V shed 1 base and J shed 2 bases, with 9 bases lying between them. On this clone itself: No antigen is known for it.

The clonotype originates from a man in his late teens or twenties in good health. Some clones in this sample may be carry-over from other donors' samples. The chain links TRBV27 to TRBJ2-7; a possible D gene is TRBD2 (6 bases). What was sequenced was naive CD4+ T cells from PBMCs. Subset: CD45RA+ positively selected. The CDR3 spells CASSLFGGPYEQYF. The DNA for the CDR3 is TGTGCCAGCAGTTTATTCGGGGGACCCTACGAGCAGTACTTC.